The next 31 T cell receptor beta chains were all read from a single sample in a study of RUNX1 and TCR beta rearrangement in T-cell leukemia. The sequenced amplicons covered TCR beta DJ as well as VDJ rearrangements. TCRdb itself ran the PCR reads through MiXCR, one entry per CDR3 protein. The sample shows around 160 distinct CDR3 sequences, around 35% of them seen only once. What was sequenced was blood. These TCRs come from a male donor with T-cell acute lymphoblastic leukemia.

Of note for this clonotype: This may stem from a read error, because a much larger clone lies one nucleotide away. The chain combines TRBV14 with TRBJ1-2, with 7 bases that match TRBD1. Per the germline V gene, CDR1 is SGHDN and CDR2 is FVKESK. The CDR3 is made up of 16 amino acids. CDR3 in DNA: TGTGCCTGCAGCCTCACAGGGGCCGCCCGAAACTATGGCTACACCTTC. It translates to CACSLTGAARNYGYTF.

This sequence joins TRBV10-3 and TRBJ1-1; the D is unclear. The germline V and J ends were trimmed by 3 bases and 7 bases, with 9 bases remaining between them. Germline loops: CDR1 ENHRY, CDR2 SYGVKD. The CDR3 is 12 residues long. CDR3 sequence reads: CAISENGFEAFF. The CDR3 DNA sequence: TGTGCCATCAGTGAAAACGGTTTTGAAGCTTTCTTT.

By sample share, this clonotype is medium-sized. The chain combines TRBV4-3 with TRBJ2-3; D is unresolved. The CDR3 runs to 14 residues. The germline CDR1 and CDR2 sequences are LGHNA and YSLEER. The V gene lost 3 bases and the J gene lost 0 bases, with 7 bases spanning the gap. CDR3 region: CASSHLPSTDTQYF. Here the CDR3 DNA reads TGCGCCAGCAGCCATCTACCTAGCACAGATACGCAGTATTTT.

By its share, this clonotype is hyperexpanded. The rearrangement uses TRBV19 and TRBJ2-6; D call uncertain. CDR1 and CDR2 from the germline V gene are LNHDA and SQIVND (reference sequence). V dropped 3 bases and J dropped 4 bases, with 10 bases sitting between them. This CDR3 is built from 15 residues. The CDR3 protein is CASSIIKLGANVLTF. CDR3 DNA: TGTGCCAGTAGTATTATCAAGCTGGGGGCCAACGTCCTGACTTTC.

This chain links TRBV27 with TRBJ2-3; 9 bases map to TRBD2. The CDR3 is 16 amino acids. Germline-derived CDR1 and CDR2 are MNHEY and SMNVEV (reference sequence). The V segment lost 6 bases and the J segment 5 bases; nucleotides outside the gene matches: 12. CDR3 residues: CASSRWERGVRDTQYF. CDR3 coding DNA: TGTGCCAGCAGCCGCTGGGAGCGGGGGGTTAGAGATACGCAGTATTTT.

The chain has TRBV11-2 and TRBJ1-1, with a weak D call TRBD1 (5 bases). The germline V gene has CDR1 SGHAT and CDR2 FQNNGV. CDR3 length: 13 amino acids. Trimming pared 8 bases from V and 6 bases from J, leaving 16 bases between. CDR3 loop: CASSMGESAEAFF. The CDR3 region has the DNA TGTGCCAGCTCAATGGGGGAGTCCGCTGAAGCTTTCTTT.

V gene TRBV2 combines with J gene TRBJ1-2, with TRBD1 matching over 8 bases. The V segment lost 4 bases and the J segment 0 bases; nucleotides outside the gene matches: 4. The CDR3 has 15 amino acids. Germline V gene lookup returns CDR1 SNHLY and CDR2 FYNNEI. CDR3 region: CASSARTGSNYGYTF. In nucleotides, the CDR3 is TGTGCCAGCAGTGCACGGACAGGGTCTAACTATGGCTACACCTTC.

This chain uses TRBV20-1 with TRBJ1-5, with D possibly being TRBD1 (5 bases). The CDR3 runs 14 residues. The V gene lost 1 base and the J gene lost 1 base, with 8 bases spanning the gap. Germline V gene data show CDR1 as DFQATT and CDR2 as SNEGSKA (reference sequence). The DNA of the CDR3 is TGCAGTGCTAGAGGGGACCCCAGCAATCAGCCCCAGCATTTT. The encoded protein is CSARGDPSNQPQHF.

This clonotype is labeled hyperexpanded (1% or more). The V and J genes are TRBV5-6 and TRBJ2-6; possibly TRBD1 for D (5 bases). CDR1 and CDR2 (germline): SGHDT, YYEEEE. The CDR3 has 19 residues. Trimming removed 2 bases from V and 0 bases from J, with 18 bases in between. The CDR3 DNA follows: TGTGCCAGCAGCTTCCCGGATGGGGCCCCTAGCTCTGGGGCCAACGTCCTGACTTTC. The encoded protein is CASSFPDGAPSSGANVLTF. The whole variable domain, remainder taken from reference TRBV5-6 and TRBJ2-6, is DAGVTQSPTHLIKTRGQQVTLRCSPKSGHDTVSWYQQALGQGPQFIFQYYEEEERQRGNFPDRFSGHQFPNYSSELNVNALLLGDSALYLCASSFPDGAPSSGANVLTFGAGSRLTVL.

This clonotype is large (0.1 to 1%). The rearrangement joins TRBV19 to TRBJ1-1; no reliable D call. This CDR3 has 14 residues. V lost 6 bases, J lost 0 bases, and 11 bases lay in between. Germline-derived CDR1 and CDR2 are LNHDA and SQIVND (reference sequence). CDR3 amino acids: CASSGRYMNTEAFF. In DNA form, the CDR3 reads TGTGCCAGTAGCGGACGGTACATGAACACTGAAGCTTTCTTT.

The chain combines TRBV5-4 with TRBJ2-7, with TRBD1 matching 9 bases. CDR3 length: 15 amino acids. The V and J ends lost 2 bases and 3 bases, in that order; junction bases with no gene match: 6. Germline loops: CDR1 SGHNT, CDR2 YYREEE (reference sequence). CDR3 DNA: TGTGCCAGCAGCTTAACCGGGACAGGGCGCTACGAGCAGTACTTC. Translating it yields CASSLTGTGRYEQYF.

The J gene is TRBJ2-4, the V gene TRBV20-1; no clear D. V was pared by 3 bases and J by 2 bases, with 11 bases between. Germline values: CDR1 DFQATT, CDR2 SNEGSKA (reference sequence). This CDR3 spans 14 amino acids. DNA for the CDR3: TGCAGTGCTAGCCCTCCCGGCTCCAAAAACATTCAGTACTTC. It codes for CSASPPGSKNIQYF.

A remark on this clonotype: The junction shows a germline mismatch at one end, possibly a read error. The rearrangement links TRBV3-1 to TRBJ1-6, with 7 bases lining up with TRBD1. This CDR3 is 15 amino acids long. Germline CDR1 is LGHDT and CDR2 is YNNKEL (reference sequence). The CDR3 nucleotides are TGCGCCAGCAGCCAAGGAGGGGGCGCGGATTCACTCCTCCACTTT. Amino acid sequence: CASSQGGGADSLLHF.

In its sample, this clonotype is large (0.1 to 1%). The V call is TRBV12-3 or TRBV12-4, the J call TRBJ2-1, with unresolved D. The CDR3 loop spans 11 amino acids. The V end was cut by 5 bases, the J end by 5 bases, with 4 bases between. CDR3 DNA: TGTGCCAGCAGTCGGGACAATGAGCAGTTCTTC. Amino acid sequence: CASSRDNEQFF.

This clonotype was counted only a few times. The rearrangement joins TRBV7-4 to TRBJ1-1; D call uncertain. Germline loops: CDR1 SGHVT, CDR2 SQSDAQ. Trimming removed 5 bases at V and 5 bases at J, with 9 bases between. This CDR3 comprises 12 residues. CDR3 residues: CASSPAGTEAFF. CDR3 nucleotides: TGTGCCAGCAGCCCCGCGGGGACTGAAGCTTTCTTT. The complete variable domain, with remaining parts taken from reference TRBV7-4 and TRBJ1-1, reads GAGVSQSPRYKVAKRGRDVALRCDSISGHVTLYWYRQTLGQGSEVLTYSQSDAQRDKSGRPSGRFSAERPERSVSTLKIQRTEQGDSAVYLCASSPAGTEAFFGQGTRLTVV.

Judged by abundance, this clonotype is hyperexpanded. As DNA, the CDR3 is TGCAGTGCGGAGGGGACAGGGGGCGTTTGGAATCAGCCCCAGCATTTT. It specifies CSAEGTGGVWNQPQHF. J is TRBJ1-5 and V is TRBV20-1, with 12 bases lining up with TRBD1. The CDR3 contains 16 residues. The ends lost 6 bases at V and 4 bases at J; junction bases unmatched: 10. CDR1 is DFQATT and CDR2 is SNEGSKA in the germline V gene (reference sequence).

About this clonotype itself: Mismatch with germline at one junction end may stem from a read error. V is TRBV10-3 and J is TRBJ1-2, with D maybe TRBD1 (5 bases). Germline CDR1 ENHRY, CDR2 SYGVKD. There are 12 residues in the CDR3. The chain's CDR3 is CATHEPGDGYTF. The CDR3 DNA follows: TGCGCCACCCATGAGCCGGGGGATGGCTACACCTTC.

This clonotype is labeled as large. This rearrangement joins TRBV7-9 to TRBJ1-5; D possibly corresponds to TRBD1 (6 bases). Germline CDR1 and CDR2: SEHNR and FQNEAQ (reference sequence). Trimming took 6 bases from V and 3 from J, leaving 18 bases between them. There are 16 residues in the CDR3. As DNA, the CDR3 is TGTGCCAGCAGTCTTAATGGGGCAGGGGTCAATCAGCCCCAGCATTTT. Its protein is CASSLNGAGVNQPQHF.

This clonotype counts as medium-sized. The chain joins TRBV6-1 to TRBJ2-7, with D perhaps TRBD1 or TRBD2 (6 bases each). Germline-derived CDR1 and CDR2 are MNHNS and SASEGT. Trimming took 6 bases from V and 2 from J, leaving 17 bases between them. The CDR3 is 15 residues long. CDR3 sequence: CASRDGAGEAYEQYF. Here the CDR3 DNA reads TGTGCCAGCAGGGATGGGGCAGGGGAGGCCTACGAGCAGTACTTC.

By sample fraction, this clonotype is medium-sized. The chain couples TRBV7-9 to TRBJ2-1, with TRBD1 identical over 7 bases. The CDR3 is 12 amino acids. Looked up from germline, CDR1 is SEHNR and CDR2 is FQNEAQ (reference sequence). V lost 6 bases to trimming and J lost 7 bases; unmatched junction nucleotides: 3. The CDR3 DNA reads TGTGCCAGCAGAGACAGGGAGAATGAGCAGTTCTTC. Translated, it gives CASRDRENEQFF. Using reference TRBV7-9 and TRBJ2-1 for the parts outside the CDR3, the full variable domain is DTGVSQNPRHKITKRGQNVTFRCDPISEHNRLYWYRQTLGQGPEFLTYFQNEAQLEKSRLLSDRFSAERPKGSFSTLEIQRTEQGDSAMYLCASRDRENEQFFGPGTRLTVL.

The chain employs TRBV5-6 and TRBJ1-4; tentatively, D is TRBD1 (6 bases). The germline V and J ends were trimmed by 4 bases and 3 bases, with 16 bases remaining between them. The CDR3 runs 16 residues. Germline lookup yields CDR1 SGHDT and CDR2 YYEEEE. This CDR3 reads CASSPLGGLANEKLFF. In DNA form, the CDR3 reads TGTGCCAGCAGCCCGCTGGGGGGCCTTGCTAATGAAAAACTGTTTTTT. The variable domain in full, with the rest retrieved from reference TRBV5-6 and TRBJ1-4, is DAGVTQSPTHLIKTRGQQVTLRCSPKSGHDTVSWYQQALGQGPQFIFQYYEEEERQRGNFPDRFSGHQFPNYSSELNVNALLLGDSALYLCASSPLGGLANEKLFFGSGTQLSVL.

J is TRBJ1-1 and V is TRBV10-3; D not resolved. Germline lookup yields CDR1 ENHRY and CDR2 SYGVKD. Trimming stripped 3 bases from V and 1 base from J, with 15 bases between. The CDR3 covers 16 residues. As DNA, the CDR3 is TGTGCCATCAGTGATCCCCTATCTCGGAAGAACACTGAAGCTTTCTTT. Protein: CAISDPLSRKNTEAFF.

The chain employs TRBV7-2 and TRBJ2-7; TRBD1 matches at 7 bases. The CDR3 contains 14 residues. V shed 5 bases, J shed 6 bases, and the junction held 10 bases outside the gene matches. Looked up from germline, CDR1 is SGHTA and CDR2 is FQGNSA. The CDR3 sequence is CASSGIRGLLEQYF. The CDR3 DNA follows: TGTGCCAGCAGCGGGATAAGGGGGCTCCTCGAGCAGTACTTC.

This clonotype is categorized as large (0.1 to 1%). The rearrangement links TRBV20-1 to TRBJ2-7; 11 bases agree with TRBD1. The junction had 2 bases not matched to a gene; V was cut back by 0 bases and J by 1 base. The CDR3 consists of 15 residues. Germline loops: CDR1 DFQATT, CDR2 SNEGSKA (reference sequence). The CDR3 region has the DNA TGCAGTGCTAGAGATAGGGACAGGGGGTCCTACGAGCAGTACTTC. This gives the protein CSARDRDRGSYEQYF.

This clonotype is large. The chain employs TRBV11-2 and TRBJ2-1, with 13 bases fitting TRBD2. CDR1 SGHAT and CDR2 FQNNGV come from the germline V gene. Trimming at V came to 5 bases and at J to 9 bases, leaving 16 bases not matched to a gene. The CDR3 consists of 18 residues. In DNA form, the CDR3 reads TGTGCCAGCAGCGGTTTTTCCGGGACTAGCGGGAACCGAGGTGAGCAGTTCTTC. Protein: CASSGFSGTSGNRGEQFF.

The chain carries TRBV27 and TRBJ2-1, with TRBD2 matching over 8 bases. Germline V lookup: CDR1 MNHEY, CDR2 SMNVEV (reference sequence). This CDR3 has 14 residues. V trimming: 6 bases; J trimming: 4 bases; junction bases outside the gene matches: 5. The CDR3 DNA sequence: TGTGCCAGCAGCACTAGCGGATCTTACAATGAGCAGTTCTTC. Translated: CASSTSGSYNEQFF.

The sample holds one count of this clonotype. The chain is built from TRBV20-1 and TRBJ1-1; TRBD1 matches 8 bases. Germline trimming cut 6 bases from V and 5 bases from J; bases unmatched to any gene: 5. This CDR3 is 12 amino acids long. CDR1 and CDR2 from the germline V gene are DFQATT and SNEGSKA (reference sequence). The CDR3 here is CSAGQGITEAFF. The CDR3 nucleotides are TGCAGTGCCGGACAGGGAATTACTGAAGCTTTCTTT.

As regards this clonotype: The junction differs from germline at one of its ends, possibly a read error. The CDR3 coding sequence is TGTTCCTGGATCGTCCAACGGGGCTTAAATGAAAAACTTTTTTTT. It specifies CSWIVQRGLNEKLFF. The rearrangement uses TRBV30 and TRBJ1-4; TRBD1 is a possible D gene (5 bases). Germline CDR1 GTSNPN, CDR2 SVGIG (reference sequence). This CDR3 region has 15 residues.

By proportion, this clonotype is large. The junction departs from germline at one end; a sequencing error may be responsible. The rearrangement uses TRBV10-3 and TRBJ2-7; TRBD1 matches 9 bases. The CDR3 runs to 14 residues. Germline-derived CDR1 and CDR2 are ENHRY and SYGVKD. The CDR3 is CAISPGQGSSEQYF. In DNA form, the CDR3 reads TGTGCCATCAGTCCGGGACAGGGCTCCTCCGAGCAGTACTTC.

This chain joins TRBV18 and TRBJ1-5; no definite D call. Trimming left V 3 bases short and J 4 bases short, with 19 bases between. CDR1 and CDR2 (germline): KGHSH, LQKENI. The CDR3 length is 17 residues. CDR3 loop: CASSPQNPDRVNQPQHF. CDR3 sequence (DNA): TGTGCCAGCTCACCCCAAAACCCGGACCGCGTGAATCAGCCCCAGCATTTT.

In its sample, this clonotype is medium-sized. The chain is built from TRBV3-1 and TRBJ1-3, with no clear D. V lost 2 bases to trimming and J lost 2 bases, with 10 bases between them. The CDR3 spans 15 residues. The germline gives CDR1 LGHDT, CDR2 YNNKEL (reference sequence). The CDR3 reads CASSQSPPTGNTIYF. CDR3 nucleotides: TGTGCCAGCAGCCAAAGCCCCCCGACTGGAAACACCATATATTTT. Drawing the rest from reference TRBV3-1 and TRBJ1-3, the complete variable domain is DTAVSQTPKYLVTQMGNDKSIKCEQNLGHDTMYWYKQDSKKFLKIMFSYNNKELIINETVPNRFSPKSPDKAHLNLHINSLELGDSAVYFCASSQSPPTGNTIYFGEGSWLTVV.